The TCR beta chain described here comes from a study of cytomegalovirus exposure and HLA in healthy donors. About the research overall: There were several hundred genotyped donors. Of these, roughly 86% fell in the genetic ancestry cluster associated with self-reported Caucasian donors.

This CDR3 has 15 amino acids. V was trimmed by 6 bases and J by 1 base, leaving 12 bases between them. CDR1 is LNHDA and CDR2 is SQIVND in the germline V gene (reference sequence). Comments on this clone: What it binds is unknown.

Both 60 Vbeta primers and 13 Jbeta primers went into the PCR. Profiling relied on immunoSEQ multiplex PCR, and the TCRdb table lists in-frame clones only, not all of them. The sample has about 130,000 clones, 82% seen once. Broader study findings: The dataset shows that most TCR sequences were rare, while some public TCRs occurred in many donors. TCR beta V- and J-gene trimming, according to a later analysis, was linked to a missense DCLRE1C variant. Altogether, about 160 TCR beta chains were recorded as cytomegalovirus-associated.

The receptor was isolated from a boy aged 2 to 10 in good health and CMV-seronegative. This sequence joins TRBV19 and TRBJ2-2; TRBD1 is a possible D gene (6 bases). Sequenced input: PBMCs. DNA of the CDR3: TGTGCCAGTAGCCCGCAGGGGTGGAACACCGGGGAGCTGTTTTTT. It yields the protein CASSPQGWNTGELFF.